These 21 T cell receptor beta chains were all obtained from the same sample, sequenced in a study of glioma-infiltrating T cells after dendritic cell vaccination. The table came from immunoSEQ multiplex PCR; TCRdb's copy has only in-frame clones and leaves some out. This table has tens of thousands of clones, over 75% appearing once. Sequenced here: blood, sampled before dendritic cell vaccination. The receptors originated from a human donor with glioblastoma.

This chain connects TRBV5-6 to TRBJ1-6, with a tentative D call TRBD1 (5 bases). Trimming removed 2 bases from V and 16 bases from J, with 13 bases in between. Looked up from germline, CDR1 is SGHDT and CDR2 is YYEEEE. This CDR3 is built from 12 residues. CDR3 region: CASSLLSDTLHF. In DNA form, the CDR3 reads TGTGCCAGCAGCTTACTTTCGGACACTCTCCACTTT.

This chain joins TRBV29-1 and TRBJ2-7; 7 bases fit TRBD2. Unmatched junction bases numbered 14, after V lost 7 bases and J lost 2 bases. Looked up from germline, CDR1 is SQVTM and CDR2 is ANQGSEA. CDR3 length: 15 amino acids. The CDR3 DNA sequence: TGCAGCGCCTTAAAAGGTATGGGAGGGCCCTACGAGCAGTACTTC. This gives the protein CSALKGMGGPYEQYF.

This clone appeared once. The chain uses TRBV9 and TRBJ2-1; TRBD1 might be the D (5 bases). Germline V gives CDR1 SGDLS, CDR2 YYNGEE. This CDR3 has 15 residues. V was cut by 0 bases and J by 7 bases, with 14 bases left in between. The CDR3: CASSVDQGAWNEQFF. The CDR3 bases are TGTGCCAGCAGCGTAGATCAAGGGGCATGGAATGAGCAGTTCTTC. Full variable domain (remainder filled in from reference TRBV9 and TRBJ2-1): DSGVTQTPKHLITATGQRVTLRCSPRSGDLSVYWYQQSLDQGLQFLIQYYNGEERAKGNILERFSAQQFPDLHSELNLSSLELGDSALYFCASSVDQGAWNEQFFGPGTRLTVL.

The CDR3 sequence: CASSFEAYNEQFF. In DNA form, the CDR3 reads TGTGCCAGCAGTTTTGAGGCTTACAATGAGCAGTTCTTC. V and J are TRBV6-5 and TRBJ2-1; the D is unclear. Trimming pared 4 bases from V and 4 bases from J, leaving 8 bases between. The germline CDR1 and CDR2 sequences are MNHEY and SVGAGI. CDR3 length: 13 amino acids.

This clone occurred once. The chain carries TRBV5-1 and TRBJ2-7; possible D gene TRBD2, 6 bases. Deletions cut 4 bases from V and 5 bases from J, with 19 bases between. Germline lookup yields CDR1 SGHRS and CDR2 YFSETQ. There are 15 residues in the CDR3. The CDR3 nucleotides are TGCGCCAGCAGCGCCGCTAGCGCCCAATGGGACGAGCAGTACTTC. The encoded protein is CASSAASAQWDEQYF.

The chain links TRBV5-1 to TRBJ1-1, with D possibly being TRBD1 (5 bases). The CDR3 sequence is 12 residues long. Per germline, CDR1 SGHRS and CDR2 YFSETQ. V lost 0 bases and J lost 8, with 8 bases in between. Here the CDR3 reads CASSLAREEAFF. The CDR3 region has the DNA TGCGCCAGCAGCTTGGCCAGGGAAGAAGCTTTCTTT.

V gene TRBV18 combines with J gene TRBJ2-7; 11 nucleotides match TRBD1. The J segment lost 0 bases and the V segment lost 3 bases, leaving 10 bases of the junction unmatched. Per germline, CDR1 KGHSH and CDR2 LQKENI. The CDR3 is 18 residues long. CDR3 in amino acids: CASSPRTGGPTSSYEQYF. The CDR3 DNA is TGTGCCAGCTCACCCAGGACAGGGGGCCCCACAAGCTCCTACGAGCAGTACTTC.

This clone has more than one count but fewer than ten. The rearrangement uses TRBV4-1 and TRBJ1-2; D is possibly TRBD1 (5 bases). The V end was cut by 6 bases, the J end by 6 bases, with 20 bases between. The CDR3 contains 15 residues. Germline V gene lookup returns CDR1 MGHRA and CDR2 YSYEKL. CDR3 nucleotide sequence: TGCGCCAGCAGGGGCGGGGCCAGGGTAAAGGATGGCTACACCTTC. It specifies CASRGGARVKDGYTF.

The chain uses TRBV30 and TRBJ2-3; 8 nucleotides agree with TRBD2. After removal of 6 bases from V and 3 bases from J, the junction contained 2 bases not matched to a gene. Per germline, CDR1 GTSNPN and CDR2 SVGIG (reference sequence). CDR3 length: 12 amino acids. Written as DNA, the CDR3 is TGTGCCTGTAGCGGGAAGACAGATACGCAGTATTTT. Amino acid sequence: CACSGKTDTQYF.

The chain employs TRBV7-9 and TRBJ2-2; tentative D call: TRBD2 (6 bases). The CDR3 has 16 residues. Germline loops: CDR1 SEHNR, CDR2 FQNEAQ (reference sequence). The V gene lost 4 bases and the J gene lost 6 bases, with 18 bases spanning the gap. The chain's CDR3 is CASSSPQTSFAGELFF. DNA of the CDR3: TGTGCCAGCAGCTCGCCCCAGACTAGTTTTGCCGGGGAGCTGTTTTTT.

The rearrangement uses TRBV9 and TRBJ2-2; TRBD2 matches 12 bases. Germline V CDR1 and CDR2: SGDLS, YYNGEE. CDR3 length: 18 residues. Unmatched junction bases numbered 6, after V lost 0 bases and J lost 3 bases. CDR3 in DNA: TGTGCCAGCAGCGTAGTGGGGAGACTAGCGGGAGACACCGGGGAGCTGTTTTTT. Translating gives CASSVVGRLAGDTGELFF.

The chain combines TRBV5-1 with TRBJ2-3, with 10 bases lining up with TRBD2. CDR1 is SGHRS and CDR2 is YFSETQ in the germline V gene. The CDR3 covers 16 residues. The J segment lost 1 base and the V segment lost 0 bases, leaving 2 bases of the junction unmatched. CDR3 residues: CASSLGTSGGTDTQYF. The CDR3 nucleotides read TGCGCCAGCAGCTTGGGGACTAGCGGAGGCACAGATACGCAGTATTTT.

V is TRBV14 and J is TRBJ2-7; TRBD2 is a possible D gene (6 bases). The germline V gene encodes CDR1 SGHDN and CDR2 FVKESK. Between the trimmed V and J ends, which lost 7 bases and 0 bases, there was a span of 16 bases. The CDR3 is 15 amino acids. The CDR3 protein is CASTRLAGPSYEQYF. DNA of the CDR3: TGTGCCAGCACCCGATTGGCGGGGCCCTCCTACGAGCAGTACTTC.

V gene TRBV29-1 combines with J gene TRBJ2-7; 10 bases map to TRBD1. The germline CDR1 and CDR2 sequences are SQVTM and ANQGSEA. The CDR3 totals 16 residues. The V gene end was trimmed by 5 bases and the J gene end by 2 bases; junction bases not matched to a gene: 12. The CDR3 region has the DNA TGCAGCGTTTTTACCGGGACAGGGGCCCTTACCTACGAGCAGTACTTC. Translating it yields CSVFTGTGALTYEQYF.

A few counts support this clone. The V call is TRBV7-9, the J call TRBJ1-2; no clear D gene. The V gene lost 4 bases and the J gene lost 0 bases, with 18 bases spanning the gap. The CDR3 loop spans 17 amino acids. Germline V gives CDR1 SEHNR, CDR2 FQNEAQ (reference sequence). The CDR3 is CASSSGLGKGPNYGYTF. The DNA of the CDR3 is TGTGCCAGCAGCTCCGGTCTAGGAAAAGGCCCTAACTATGGCTACACCTTC.

CDR3 nucleotide sequence: TGTGCCAGCAGCCAAGAAGGGGGAAAGGATGGCTACACCTTC. Its protein is CASSQEGGKDGYTF. This chain joins TRBV4-2 and TRBJ1-2, with a weak D call TRBD1 (6 bases). The V end was cut by 0 bases, the J end by 6 bases, with 11 bases between. This CDR3 contains 14 residues. Germline values: CDR1 LGHNA, CDR2 YNFKEQ.

V and J are TRBV20-1 and TRBJ2-3; D gene unclear. The CDR3 sequence is 11 residues long. The V gene's germline CDR1 is DFQATT and CDR2 SNEGSKA (reference sequence). V was trimmed by 6 bases and J by 7 bases, leaving 11 bases between them. CDR3 amino acids: CSAFKANTQYF. The DNA for the CDR3 is TGCAGTGCCTTCAAAGCCAATACGCAGTATTTT.

The CDR3 DNA reads TGTGCCAGCAGCTTGGGCAGGTGGTATGGCTACACCTTC. Its protein is CASSLGRWYGYTF. V and J are TRBV7-2 and TRBJ1-2; D is undetermined. V was cut by 3 bases and J by 5 bases, with 10 bases left in between. Germline V gives CDR1 SGHTA, CDR2 FQGNSA. The CDR3 sequence is 13 residues long.

As to this clone: The junction departs from germline at one end; a sequencing error may be responsible. V gene TRBV5-6 combines with J gene TRBJ1-4, with 7 bases identical to TRBD1. The CDR3 runs 14 residues. Germline assignment: CDR1 SGHDT and CDR2 YYEEEE. The CDR3 loop reads CASSQQGLGEKLLF. Written as DNA, the CDR3 is TGTGCCAGCAGCCAACAGGGGTTGGGCGAAAAACTGCTTTTT.

This clone was detected only a few times. The chain carries TRBV4-1 and TRBJ2-6; possibly TRBD2 for D (5 bases). V lost 1 base, J lost 3 bases, and 10 bases lay in between. This CDR3 is 16 amino acids long. Germline lookup yields CDR1 MGHRA and CDR2 YSYEKL. CDR3 nucleotide sequence: TGCGCCAGCAGCCAAGGGTCCGGGGTTGGGGCCAACGTCCTGACTTTC. Translating it yields CASSQGSGVGANVLTF.

V usage is TRBV11-1 and J usage is TRBJ2-1, with TRBD1 identical over 10 bases. This CDR3 spans 15 amino acids. The J segment lost 7 bases and the V segment lost 1 base, leaving 4 bases of the junction unmatched. Germline CDR1 SGHAT, CDR2 FQDESV (reference sequence). The CDR3 DNA is TGTGCCAGCAGCTTAGGACAGGGGGCGAGGAATGAGCAGTTCTTC. As protein: CASSLGQGARNEQFF. Variable domain in full (rest from reference TRBV11-1 and TRBJ2-1): EAEVAQSPRYKITEKSQAVAFWCDPISGHATLYWYRQILGQGPELLVQFQDESVVDDSQLPKDRFSAERLKGVDSTLKIQPAELGDSAMYLCASSLGQGARNEQFFGPGTRLTVL.